Below, one T cell receptor (beta chain) is given with its context. No antigen is known for it. Primers: 60 Vbeta forward and 13 Jbeta reverse. The protocol was immunoSEQ multiplex PCR, while the TCRdb copy is restricted to in-frame clones and leaves out a portion. This sample yields under 200,000 clones, of which over 75% are seen a single time; roughly 0.5% belongs to the top ten. The data are from a study of cytomegalovirus exposure and HLA in healthy donors. Study as a whole: Around 79 million unique TCRs, all from HLA-typed donors, were included in an early release of the data. Clustering assigned 81% of the roughly 420 genotyped donors to the Caucasian-associated ancestry cluster.

The germline V gene encodes CDR1 SQVTM and CDR2 ANQGSEA. The CDR3 has 14 residues. Overall study findings and caveats: Later, TCR association rates were found to vary by HLA locus, highest for DRB1 and lowest for HLA-C. Beyond CMV serostatus, there was no information to go on about immune exposure.

The sample taken for sequencing was PBMCs. The TCR comes from a woman aged 50 to 60 in good health and CMV-seronegative. This chain uses TRBV29-1 with TRBJ2-5; 12 bases are a match to TRBD2. Gene TRBJ2-7 matches the end of the DNA better, so the J call may be wrong. The chain's CDR3 is CSAELAGGPHEQYF. The CDR3 nucleotides read TGCAGCGCTGAGCTAGCGGGGGGGCCCCACGAGCAGTACTTC.